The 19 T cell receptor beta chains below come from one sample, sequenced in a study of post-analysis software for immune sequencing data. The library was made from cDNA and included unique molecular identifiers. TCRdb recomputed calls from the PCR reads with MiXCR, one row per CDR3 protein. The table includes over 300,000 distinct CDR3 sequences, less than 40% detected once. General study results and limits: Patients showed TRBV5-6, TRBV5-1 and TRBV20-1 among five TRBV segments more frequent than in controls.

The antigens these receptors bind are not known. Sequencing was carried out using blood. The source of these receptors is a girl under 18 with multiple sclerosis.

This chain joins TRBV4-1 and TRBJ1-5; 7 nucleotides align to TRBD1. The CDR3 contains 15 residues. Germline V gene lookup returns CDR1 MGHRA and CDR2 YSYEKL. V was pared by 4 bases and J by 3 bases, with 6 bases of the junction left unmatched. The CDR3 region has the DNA TGCGCCAGCAGCCTAGGGGACAGTAACAATCAGCCCCAGCATTTT. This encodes CASSLGDSNNQPQHF.

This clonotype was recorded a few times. CDR3 nucleotides: TGTGCCAGCAGCATGAGCGAGGTTCGTAATCAGCCCCAGCATTTT. Its protein is CASSMSEVRNQPQHF. The V call is TRBV12-3 or TRBV12-4, the J call TRBJ1-5; D is ambiguous. CDR3 size: 15 residues. Deletions cut 6 bases from V and 4 bases from J, with 16 bases between.

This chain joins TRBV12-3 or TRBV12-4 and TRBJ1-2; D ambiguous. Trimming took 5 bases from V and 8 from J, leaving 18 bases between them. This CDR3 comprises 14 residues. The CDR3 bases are TGTGCCAGCAGTCTAGGCCCCGAGGCGAGCGGCTACACCTTC. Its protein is CASSLGPEASGYTF.

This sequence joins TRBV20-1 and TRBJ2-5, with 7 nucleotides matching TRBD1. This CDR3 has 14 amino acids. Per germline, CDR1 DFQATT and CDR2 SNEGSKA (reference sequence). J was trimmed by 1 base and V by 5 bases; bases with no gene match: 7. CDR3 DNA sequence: TGCAGTGCTGAGACAGGGTCGATCCAAGAGACCCAGTACTTC. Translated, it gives CSAETGSIQETQYF.

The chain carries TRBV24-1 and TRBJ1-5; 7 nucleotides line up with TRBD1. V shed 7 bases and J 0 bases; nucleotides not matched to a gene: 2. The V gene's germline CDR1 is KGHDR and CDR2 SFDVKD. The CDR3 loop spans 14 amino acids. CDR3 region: CATRDRDSNQPQHF. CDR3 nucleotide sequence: TGTGCCACCAGAGACAGGGATAGCAATCAGCCCCAGCATTTT.

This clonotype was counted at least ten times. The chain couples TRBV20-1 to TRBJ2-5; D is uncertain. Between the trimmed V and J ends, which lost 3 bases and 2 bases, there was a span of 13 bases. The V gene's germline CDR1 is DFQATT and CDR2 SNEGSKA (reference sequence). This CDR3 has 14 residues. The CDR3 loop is CSASTPLGQETQYF. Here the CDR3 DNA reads TGCAGTGCTAGCACTCCTCTTGGACAAGAGACCCAGTACTTC.

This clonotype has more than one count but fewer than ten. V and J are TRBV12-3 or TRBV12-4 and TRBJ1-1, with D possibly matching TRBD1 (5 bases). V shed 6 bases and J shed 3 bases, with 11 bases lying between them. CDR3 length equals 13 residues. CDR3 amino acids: CASRRQLYTEAFF. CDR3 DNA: TGTGCCAGCAGGCGACAGCTTTACACTGAAGCTTTCTTT.

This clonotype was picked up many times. The CDR3: CASSVAGAYEQYF. The CDR3, as DNA: TGTGCCAGCAGCGTAGCGGGGGCCTACGAGCAGTACTTC. The V gene is TRBV9, the J gene TRBJ2-7; possible D gene TRBD2, 6 bases. Trimming shortened V by 0 bases and J by 2 bases, and 6 bases separated the two germline ends. This CDR3 is 13 amino acids long. Germline CDR1 and CDR2: SGDLS and YYNGEE.

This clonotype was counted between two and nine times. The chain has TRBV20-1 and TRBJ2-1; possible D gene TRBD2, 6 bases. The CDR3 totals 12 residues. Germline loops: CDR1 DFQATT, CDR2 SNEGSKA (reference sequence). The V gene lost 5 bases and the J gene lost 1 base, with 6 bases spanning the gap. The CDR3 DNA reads TGCAGTGCTGGGGGGTCCTACAATGAGCAGTTCTTC. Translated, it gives CSAGGSYNEQFF.

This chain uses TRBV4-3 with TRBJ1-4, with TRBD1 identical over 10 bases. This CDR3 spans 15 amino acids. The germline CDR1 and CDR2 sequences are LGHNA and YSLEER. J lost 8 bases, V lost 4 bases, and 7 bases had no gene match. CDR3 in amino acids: CASSPGQGIGEKLFF. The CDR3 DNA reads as TGCGCCAGCAGCCCGGGACAGGGGATAGGAGAAAAACTGTTTTTT.

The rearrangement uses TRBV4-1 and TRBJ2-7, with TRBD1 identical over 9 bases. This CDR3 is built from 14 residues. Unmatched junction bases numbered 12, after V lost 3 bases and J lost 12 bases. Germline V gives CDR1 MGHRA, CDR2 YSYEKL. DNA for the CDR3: TGCGCCAGCAGCCACCTGGGACAGGGACCCGGAGGGTACTTC. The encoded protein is CASSHLGQGPGGYF.

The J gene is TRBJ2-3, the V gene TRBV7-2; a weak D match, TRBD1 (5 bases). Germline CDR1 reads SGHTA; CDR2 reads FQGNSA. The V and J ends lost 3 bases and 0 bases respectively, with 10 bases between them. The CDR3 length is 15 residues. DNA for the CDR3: TGTGCCAGCAGCTTGGGTGGGGCGAGCACAGATACGCAGTATTTT. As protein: CASSLGGASTDTQYF.

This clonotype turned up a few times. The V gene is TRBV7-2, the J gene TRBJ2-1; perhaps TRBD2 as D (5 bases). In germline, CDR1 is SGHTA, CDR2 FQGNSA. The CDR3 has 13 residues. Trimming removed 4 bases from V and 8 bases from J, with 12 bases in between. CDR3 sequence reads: CASSSSEGHEQFF. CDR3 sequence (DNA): TGTGCCAGCAGCTCCTCAGAGGGTCATGAGCAGTTCTTC.

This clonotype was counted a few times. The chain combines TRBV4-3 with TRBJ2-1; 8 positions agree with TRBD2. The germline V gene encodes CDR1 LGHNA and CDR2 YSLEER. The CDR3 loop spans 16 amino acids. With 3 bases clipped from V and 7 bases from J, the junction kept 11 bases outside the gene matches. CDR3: CASSQVAGRQGNEQFF. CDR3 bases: TGCGCCAGCAGCCAGGTAGCGGGGCGGCAAGGTAATGAGCAGTTCTTC.

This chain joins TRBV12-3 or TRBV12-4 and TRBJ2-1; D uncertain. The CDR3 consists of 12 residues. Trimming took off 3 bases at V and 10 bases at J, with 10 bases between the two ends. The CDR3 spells CASSFPAAEQFF. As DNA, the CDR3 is TGTGCCAGCAGTTTTCCGGCAGCAGAGCAGTTCTTC.

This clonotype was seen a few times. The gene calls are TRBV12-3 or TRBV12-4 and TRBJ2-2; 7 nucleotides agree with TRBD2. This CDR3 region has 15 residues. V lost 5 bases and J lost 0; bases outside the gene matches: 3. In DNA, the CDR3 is TGTGCCAGCAGTCCGACTAGCCCGAACACCGGGGAGCTGTTTTTT. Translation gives CASSPTSPNTGELFF.

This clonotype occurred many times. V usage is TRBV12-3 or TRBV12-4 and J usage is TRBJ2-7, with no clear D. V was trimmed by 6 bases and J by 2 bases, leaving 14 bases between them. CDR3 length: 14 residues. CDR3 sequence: CASSPDGAPYEQYF. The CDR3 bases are TGTGCCAGCAGCCCGGACGGCGCCCCCTACGAGCAGTACTTC.

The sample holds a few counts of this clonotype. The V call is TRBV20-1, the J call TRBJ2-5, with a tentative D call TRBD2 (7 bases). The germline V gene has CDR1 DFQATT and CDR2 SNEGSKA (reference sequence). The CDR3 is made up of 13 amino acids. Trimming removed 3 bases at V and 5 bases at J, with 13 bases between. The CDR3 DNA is TGCAGTGCTAGGGCGGGGGCGGAGGAGACCCAGTACTTC. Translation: CSARAGAEETQYF.

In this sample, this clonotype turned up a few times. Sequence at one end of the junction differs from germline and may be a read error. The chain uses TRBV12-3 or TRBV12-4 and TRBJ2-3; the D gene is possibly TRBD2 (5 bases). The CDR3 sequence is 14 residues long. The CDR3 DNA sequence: TGTGCCAGCAGTCTCCGTCCTAGCACAGATGCGCAGTATTTT. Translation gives CASSLRPSTDAQYF.